The clone carrying this TCR beta chain showed up just once. Its cognate antigen is unknown. This was the immunoSEQ version 4 assay in survey mode. The repertoire was sequenced with immunoSEQ multiplex PCR; TCRdb's copy has only in-frame clones and lacks some. Of about 36,000 clones in the sample, 70% to 90% were seen once. The germline CDR1 and CDR2 sequences are SGHNT and YYREEE (reference sequence). Trimming left V 4 bases short and J 6 bases short, with 23 bases between. This CDR3 is 16 amino acids long. The sample originates from a study of persistence of HIV-infected CD4 T cells. Findings and limits, study-wide: Compared with CD3/CD28-stimulated cells, CMV- and Gag-responding cells showed lower TCRbeta richness. Antigen-responding cells were enriched for degenerate expanded CDR3beta sequences.

Cells were stimulated with overlapping HIV-1 Gag 15-mer peptides. CD40L/CD69 double-negative CD45RO-high memory CD4+ T cells were collected. For 15 to 20 hours, CD8-depleted PBMCs received anti-CD28/CD49d costimulation, a CD40-blocking antibody and enfuvirtide. This material consisted of cultured CD4+ T cells from PBMCs, taken from a patient who received antiretroviral therapy. This chain connects TRBV5-4 to TRBJ2-7, with a weak D call TRBD1 (5 bases). This sequence was found in an adult with HIV. The donor label of this sample is uncertain. The CDR3, as DNA: TGTGCCAGCAGCGGCCAGGGATTGGGTACATTGAGCGAGCAGTACTTC. Its translation is CASSGQGLGTLSEQYF.